This TCR beta chain was sequenced during a study of identical twins. General study findings and limits: Excess sharing between twins was weaker in beta out-of-frame sequences. One should note that invariant MAIT and iNKT cells could partly confound zero-insertion analyses. The more abundant beta clonotypes in cord blood had fewer insertions, and memory repertoires did not show this.

As concerns this clonotype: Its target is unknown.

The CDR3 is 13 amino acids. In germline, CDR1 is SGHRS, CDR2 YFSETQ. V lost 3 bases and J 7 bases, leaving 13 bases between the germline ends. Every donor was a healthy Caucasian. TCRdb reprocessed the 5' RACE reads with MiXCR, giving one entry per CDR3 protein. The data contain 400,000 to 500,000 distinct CDR3 sequences, approximately 17% of them singletons. The material sequenced was naive T cells sorted from blood. This sequence joins TRBV5-1 and TRBJ1-1; possible D gene TRBD1, 6 bases. The sequence derives from a man in his fifties or sixties in good health. For the CDR3, the DNA is TGCGCCAGCAGCTCGCGCGGACAGAGTGAAGCTTTCTTT. This gives the protein CASSSRGQSEAFF.